This T cell receptor beta chain appears in the sequencing data of a study of T cell responses to AZD1222 COVID-19 vaccine. Study-wide points: No day 14 peak samples; only post-peak repertoires were characterized. Baseline antibody screening turned up just a handful of seropositive AZD1222 recipients.

Concerning this clone: The antigen remains unidentified.

The CDR3 extends over 16 amino acids. The method was immunoSEQ multiplex PCR; TCRdb's version includes in-frame clones alone and lacks a portion of them. Of about 150,000 clones listed, around 87% are singletons. The chain carries TRBV21-1 and TRBJ1-2; the D call in the table, TRBD1, was not verified against the DNA. TRBV21-1 is termed a pseudogene. The receptor was isolated from an adult in good health. The input for sequencing was peripheral blood, taken on day 0 of AZD1222 vaccination. CDR3 nucleotide sequence: TGTGCCAGCAGCAAAGTTGGAGGACAGGGGGCGCTTGGCTACACCTTC. Its protein product is CASSKVGGQGALGYTF.